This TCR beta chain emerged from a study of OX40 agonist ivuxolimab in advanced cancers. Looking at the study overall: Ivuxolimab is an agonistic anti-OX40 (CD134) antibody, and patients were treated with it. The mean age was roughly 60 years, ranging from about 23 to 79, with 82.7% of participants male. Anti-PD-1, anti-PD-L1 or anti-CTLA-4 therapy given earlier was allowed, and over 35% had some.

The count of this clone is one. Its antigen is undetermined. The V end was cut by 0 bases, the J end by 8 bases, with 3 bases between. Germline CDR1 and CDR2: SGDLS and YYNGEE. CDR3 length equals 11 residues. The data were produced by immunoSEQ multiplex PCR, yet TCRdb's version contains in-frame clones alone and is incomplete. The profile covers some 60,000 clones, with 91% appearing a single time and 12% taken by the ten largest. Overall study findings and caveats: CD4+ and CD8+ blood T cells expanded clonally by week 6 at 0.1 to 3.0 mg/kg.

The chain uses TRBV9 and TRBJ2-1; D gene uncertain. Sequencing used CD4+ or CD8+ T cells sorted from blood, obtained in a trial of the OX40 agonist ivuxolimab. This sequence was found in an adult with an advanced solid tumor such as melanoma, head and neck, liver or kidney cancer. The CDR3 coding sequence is TGTGCCAGCAGCGTAGGGTATGAGCAGTTCTTC. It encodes CASSVGYEQFF.